The source of this T cell receptor (beta chain) is a study of control samples from healthy donors and cancer patients. This table comes from immunoSEQ multiplex PCR, and its TCRdb copy is limited to in-frame clones, with some not included. The table includes some 120,000 clones, more than 85% detected once. Germline V gene lookup returns CDR1 MNHEY and CDR2 SVGAGI. The CDR3 has 13 residues. V lost 4 bases and J lost 7, with 11 bases in between. This clonotype was sampled from a man aged 25-45 years in good health. This chain connects TRBV6-5 to TRBJ2-1; D not resolved. The sequenced material came from blood. The CDR3 DNA sequence: TGTGCCAGCAGTTGGGGTAATATGAATGAGCAGTTCTTC. This sequence encodes CASSWGNMNEQFF.